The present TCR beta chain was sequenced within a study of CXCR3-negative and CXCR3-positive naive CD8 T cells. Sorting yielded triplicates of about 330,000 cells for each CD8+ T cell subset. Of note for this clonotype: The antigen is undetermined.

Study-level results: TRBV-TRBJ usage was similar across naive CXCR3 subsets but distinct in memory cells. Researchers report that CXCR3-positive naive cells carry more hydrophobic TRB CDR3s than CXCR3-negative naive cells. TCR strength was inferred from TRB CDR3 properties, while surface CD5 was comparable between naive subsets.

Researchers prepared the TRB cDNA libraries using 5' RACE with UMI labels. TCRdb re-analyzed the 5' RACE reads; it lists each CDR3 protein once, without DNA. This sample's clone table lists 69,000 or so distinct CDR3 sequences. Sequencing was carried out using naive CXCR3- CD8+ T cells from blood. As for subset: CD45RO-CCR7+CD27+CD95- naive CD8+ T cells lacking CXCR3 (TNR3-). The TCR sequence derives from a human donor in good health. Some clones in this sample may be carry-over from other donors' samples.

CDR3 amino acids: CASRPITGELFF. The chain uses TRBV10-2 and TRBJ2-2. Germline V gene data show CDR1 as WSHSY and CDR2 as SAAADI. The CDR3 has 12 residues.